Listed below are T cell receptor beta chains from one sample, sequenced in a study of T cells in Graves' hyperthyroidism and ophthalmopathy. One entry per CDR3 protein, called by TCRdb with MiXCR from the multiplex PCR reads. This sample has some 250,000 distinct CDR3 sequences, with roughly 15% found just once. Material for sequencing was blood. These receptors came from a woman aged 35 to 49 with Graves' hyperthyroidism that later progressed to Graves' ophthalmopathy. Each CDR3 is given without its conserved first and last residue. The order of the fields is D gene, J gene, V gene, CDR3 protein. A D gene is named only where the DNA matches it firmly.

-	TRBJ1-5	TRBV10-2	ASSGDRRLWNQPQH
-	TRBJ2-1	TRBV28	ASSPSGTAGSYNEQF
TRBD2	TRBJ2-1	TRBV3-1	ASSQLGPQGGPYNEQF
TRBD1	TRBJ2-3	TRBV20-1	SARDGTGGSTDTQY
-	TRBJ1-2	TRBV2	ASRLKGTKRGGYT
-	TRBJ2-7	TRBV3-1	ASSQGLFLSYEQY
-	TRBJ2-3	TRBV2	ASIPGPRLDTQY
TRBD2	TRBJ2-1	TRBV5-6	ASSFVAGGLDEQF
-	TRBJ1-6	TRBV7-9	ASSLRGAIDSPLH
-	TRBJ1-4	TRBV12-3/TRBV12-4	ASRRGREKLF
TRBD2	TRBJ2-7	TRBV5-1	ASGEGLASSYEQY
TRBD2	TRBJ2-5	TRBV12-3/TRBV12-4	ASSFRSVAGGGETQY
-	TRBJ1-1	TRBV11-2	ASSRQASVEAF
-	TRBJ2-1	TRBV2	ASSVSLNEQF
TRBD2	TRBJ2-7	TRBV6-5	ASSYRPGGRYDEQY
-	TRBJ2-1	TRBV30	AWSVRGDEQF
TRBD1	TRBJ2-7	TRBV27	ASSFTGQGPYEQY
TRBD1	TRBJ1-3	TRBV28	ASTSGTVSGNTIY
-	TRBJ2-7	TRBV27	ASSWAYPSSYEQY
-	TRBJ2-1	TRBV28	ASSSPHNRAWEQF
-	TRBJ2-2	TRBV28	ASSLFPVFAPGELF
-	TRBJ2-7	TRBV9	ASSVGDSSYEQY
-	TRBJ2-2	TRBV6-1	ASSRVAAGELF
-	TRBJ1-5	TRBV11-2	ASSSSSTQPQH
TRBD2	TRBJ2-7	TRBV20-1	SAQTSGRALYEQY
TRBD2	TRBJ2-1	TRBV7-2	ASSSAGWEGYNEQF
TRBD2	TRBJ2-7	TRBV7-3	ASSLRAGATYEQY
-	TRBJ1-1	TRBV6-1	ASSETWTVEAF
-	TRBJ2-7	TRBV4-1	ASSQDRTSSYEQY
-	TRBJ2-2	TRBV7-9	ASSLHFNPTGELF
TRBD2	TRBJ2-2	TRBV30	AWNSASGTGELF
-	TRBJ1-3	TRBV6-1	ASNSGNTIY
TRBD1	TRBJ1-1	TRBV7-8	ASSYEDRSSDTEAF
TRBD2	TRBJ2-5	TRBV11-2	ASSLMFTSGTETQY
-	TRBJ2-1	TRBV24-1	ATSEPGWESNEQF
-	TRBJ2-1	TRBV19	ASSPWDSPLLLDEQF
TRBD1	TRBJ2-1	TRBV11-1	ASRKQGYEQF
-	TRBJ1-5	TRBV6-1	ASSVPGQRTNQPQH
-	TRBJ2-1	TRBV6-1	ASTDQGWSHNEQF
-	TRBJ2-2	TRBV18	ASSPRWGQGMNTGELF
-	TRBJ2-5	TRBV6-6	ASSYSPGYQEAQY
-	TRBJ1-3	TRBV18	ASSPPGRADTIY
TRBD1	TRBJ1-1	TRBV5-6	ASSFGTGKTEAF
TRBD1	TRBJ2-1	TRBV19	ASSPRGQGASYEQF
-	TRBJ2-1	TRBV3-1	ASSLTPSDEQF
-	TRBJ2-5	TRBV20-1	SARVAETQY
-	TRBJ2-3	TRBV24-1	ATSDLSGDTDTQY
-	TRBJ2-2	TRBV6-5	ASSYGNPTGELF
TRBD1	TRBJ1-2	TRBV12-3/TRBV12-4	ATNRGYVNYGYT
TRBD1	TRBJ1-2	TRBV20-1	SARGTANYGYT
-	TRBJ1-3	TRBV15	ATSRDGQTNSGNTIY
-	TRBJ1-6	TRBV4-1	ASSQDRGGFVNSPLH
TRBD1	TRBJ2-1	TRBV6-1	ASSKPGQGNNEQF
-	TRBJ1-5	TRBV19	ASRPGRGFSNQPQH